These 21 T cell receptor beta chains were sequenced from one sample in a study of blood T cell repertoires in COVID-19. The data were produced by immunoSEQ multiplex PCR, yet TCRdb's version contains in-frame clones alone and is incomplete. The sample lists 150,000 to 200,000 clones; 90% to 95% were seen once. Sequencing was done on a sample of peripheral blood. Receptor source: a woman aged 45-60 years with acute or convalescent COVID-19.

The V gene is TRBV28, the J gene TRBJ2-2, with 10 bases aligning to TRBD1. The CDR3 is 17 amino acids. CDR1 MDHEN and CDR2 SYDVKM come from the germline V gene. The J segment lost 4 bases and the V segment lost 8 bases, leaving 13 bases of the junction unmatched. For the CDR3, the DNA is TGTGCCAGCCGTCCCGCTTTGACAGGGGGCAGCACCGGGGAGCTGTTTTTT. Protein product: CASRPALTGGSTGELFF.

The rearrangement uses TRBV2 and TRBJ2-5; 10 positions agree with TRBD2. Germline CDR1 is SNHLY and CDR2 is FYNNEI. The CDR3 sequence is 17 residues long. With V trimmed by 0 bases and J by 2 bases, 6 bases remained unmatched. In nucleotides, the CDR3 is TGTGCCAGCAGTGAAGCTCGAGCGGGGGGGCGTCAAGAGACCCAGTACTTC. This gives the protein CASSEARAGGRQETQYF.

As DNA, the CDR3 is TGTGCCAGCAGGACACCACAGGGCTCCTATAATTCACCCCTCCACTTT. Encoded protein: CASRTPQGSYNSPLHF. The chain is built from TRBV28 and TRBJ1-6, with a tentative D call TRBD1 (6 bases). From germline, CDR1 is MDHEN and CDR2 SYDVKM. The CDR3 extends over 16 amino acids. V shed 6 bases and J shed 0 bases, with 12 bases lying between them.

The V and J genes are TRBV19 and TRBJ1-2; TRBD1 matches 7 bases. Germline V gene sequence: CDR1 LNHDA, CDR2 SQIVND (reference sequence). V lost 8 bases, J lost 1 base, and 7 bases stayed unmatched. The CDR3 extends over 14 amino acids. This chain's CDR3 is CASRPRQGNYGYTF. CDR3 DNA sequence: TGTGCCAGTCGTCCTCGACAGGGTAACTATGGCTACACCTTC.

V gene TRBV6-1 combines with J gene TRBJ1-1; the D gene is possibly TRBD1 (5 bases). The V end was cut by 1 base, the J end by 2 bases, with 8 bases between. The CDR3 consists of 14 residues. Germline V lookup: CDR1 MNHNS, CDR2 SASEGT. The CDR3 loop reads CASSEGTLNTEAFF. Written as DNA, the CDR3 is TGTGCCAGCAGTGAAGGGACACTTAACACTGAAGCTTTCTTT.

The chain carries TRBV7-2 and TRBJ2-2, with 7 nucleotides matching TRBD1. From germline, CDR1 is SGHTA and CDR2 FQGNSA. V was pared by 2 bases and J by 7 bases, with 13 bases of the junction left unmatched. This CDR3 spans 17 amino acids. CDR3 amino acids: CASSLPSLGQVSGELFF. Written as DNA, the CDR3 is TGTGCCAGCAGCTTACCATCTCTAGGACAGGTCAGCGGGGAGCTGTTTTTT.

This rearrangement joins TRBV7-2 to TRBJ2-3, with 9 bases that match TRBD2. The CDR3 sequence is 15 residues long. Germline V lookup: CDR1 SGHTA, CDR2 FQGNSA. With 7 bases clipped from V and 4 bases from J, the junction kept 9 bases outside the gene matches. DNA for the CDR3: TGTGCCAGCACCGACTTAGCGGGAGAGTCAGATACGCAGTATTTT. As protein: CASTDLAGESDTQYF.

This sequence joins TRBV27 and TRBJ2-7; 7 nucleotides align to TRBD2. The V gene's germline CDR1 is MNHEY and CDR2 SMNVEV (reference sequence). This CDR3 region has 16 residues. With 3 bases clipped from V and 1 base from J, the junction kept 9 bases outside the gene matches. CDR3 sequence (DNA): TGTGCCAGCAGTTTCTCCGTGACTAGCCCGTCCTACGAGCAGTACTTC. It is translated as CASSFSVTSPSYEQYF.

This clone showed up just once. The gene calls are TRBV11-1 and TRBJ2-1, with D possibly TRBD1 on 5 matching bases. The CDR3 sequence is 18 residues long. Trimming left V 0 bases short and J 2 bases short, with 17 bases between. The germline V gene encodes CDR1 SGHAT and CDR2 FQDESV (reference sequence). The CDR3 is CASSLAIFQGRTYNEQFF. The DNA of the CDR3 is TGTGCCAGCAGCTTAGCTATTTTCCAGGGTAGGACCTACAATGAGCAGTTCTTC.

The CDR3 nucleotides are TGTGCCAGCAGCTTAGGGGGCCCTCGGACTAATTCACCCCTCCACTTT. This sequence encodes CASSLGGPRTNSPLHF. The chain recombines TRBV7-6 with TRBJ1-6; a possible D gene is TRBD1 (5 bases). Trimming removed 1 base from V and 6 bases from J, with 13 bases in between. The CDR3 extends over 16 amino acids. CDR1 is SGHVS, CDR2 FNYEAQ, per germline.

The chain joins TRBV25-1 to TRBJ1-1; maybe TRBD1 (5 bases). The germline V gene has CDR1 MGHDK and CDR2 SYGVNS. The ends were cut back, 4 bases at V and 4 bases at J, with 25 bases in the middle. CDR3 length: 18 amino acids. CDR3: CASSAPPGDGSGRTEAFF. The CDR3 DNA is TGTGCCAGCAGTGCCCCGCCGGGGGATGGGTCAGGGCGCACTGAAGCTTTCTTT.

V gene TRBV2 combines with J gene TRBJ1-5, with 9 bases lining up with TRBD1. Trimming at V came to 6 bases and at J to 0 bases, leaving 3 bases not matched to a gene. The CDR3 has 15 residues. CDR1 SNHLY and CDR2 FYNNEI come from the germline V gene. The CDR3 DNA follows: TGTGCCAGCAGCGGGACAGGGAATAGCAATCAGCCCCAGCATTTT. Translated, it gives CASSGTGNSNQPQHF.

The rearrangement uses TRBV19 and TRBJ2-3, with 8 positions matching TRBD2. Germline V gene sequence: CDR1 LNHDA, CDR2 SQIVND (reference sequence). The CDR3 consists of 15 residues. Trimming at V came to 3 bases and at J to 3 bases, leaving 5 bases not matched to a gene. CDR3 region: CASSISGGATDTQYF. The CDR3 nucleotides read TGTGCCAGTAGTATTTCGGGGGGGGCTACAGATACGCAGTATTTT.

This clone was counted once. Germline and junction disagree at one end, which may indicate a read error. The CDR3 loop is CASSTDRAGELFF. The CDR3 region has the DNA TGTGCTAGCAGCACCGACAGGGCCGGGGAGCTGTTTTTT. The chain employs TRBV7-7 and TRBJ2-2, with 7 bases lining up with TRBD1. The CDR3 is 13 amino acids. Germline-derived CDR1 and CDR2 are SSHAT and FNYEAQ (reference sequence).

CDR3 region: CASSPLPPGQIDQPQHF. For the CDR3, the DNA is TGTGCCAGCAGCCCTCTACCACCGGGACAGATCGATCAGCCCCAGCATTTT. This chain links TRBV28 with TRBJ1-5, with 7 bases matching TRBD1. Germline lookup yields CDR1 MDHEN and CDR2 SYDVKM. The CDR3 has 17 residues. V was pared by 6 bases and J by 5 bases, with 16 bases of the junction left unmatched.

This chain joins TRBV14 and TRBJ2-1; 9 bases match TRBD2. The V and J ends lost 5 bases and 8 bases, in that order; junction bases with no gene match: 7. Germline CDR1 SGHDN, CDR2 FVKESK. This CDR3 is built from 14 residues. CDR3 region: CASSIAGEGDEQFF. For the CDR3, the DNA is TGTGCCAGCAGCATAGCGGGAGAGGGAGATGAGCAGTTCTTC. Full variable domain (outside the CDR3, taken from reference TRBV14 and TRBJ2-1): EAGVTQFPSHSVIEKGQTVTLRCDPISGHDNLYWYRRVMGKEIKFLLHFVKESKQDESGMPNNRFLAERTGGTYSTLKVQPAELEDSGVYFCASSIAGEGDEQFFGPGTRLTVL.

V gene TRBV5-1 combines with J gene TRBJ1-1; D ambiguous. Looked up from germline, CDR1 is SGHRS and CDR2 is YFSETQ. The germline V and J ends were trimmed by 2 bases and 5 bases, with 10 bases remaining between them. This CDR3 spans 13 amino acids. The CDR3 nucleotides read TGCGCCAGCAGCTTCCGGGGAGGGACTGAAGCTTTCTTT. Amino acid sequence: CASSFRGGTEAFF.

This rearrangement joins TRBV6-6 to TRBJ2-1, with 7 bases identical to TRBD1. The CDR3 spans 16 residues. Looked up from germline, CDR1 is MNHNY and CDR2 is SVGAGI (reference sequence). Trimming removed 0 bases from V and 8 bases from J; junction bases left unmatched: 10. CDR3: CASSYSMRGLGYEQFF. The CDR3 DNA sequence: TGTGCCAGCAGTTACTCGATGAGGGGGCTGGGCTATGAGCAGTTCTTC.

The CDR3: CAWSGGRAHTGELFF. As DNA, the CDR3 is TGTGCCTGGAGTGGGGGGAGGGCCCACACCGGGGAGCTGTTTTTT. The chain recombines TRBV30 with TRBJ2-2, with 7 nucleotides matching TRBD2. The V gene's germline CDR1 is GTSNPN and CDR2 SVGIG (reference sequence). With 1 base clipped from V and 3 bases from J, the junction kept 5 bases outside the gene matches. This CDR3 has 15 residues.

The chain is built from TRBV6-5 and TRBJ1-1, with D possibly being TRBD1 (6 bases). There are 15 residues in the CDR3. V shed 2 bases and J shed 8 bases, with 18 bases lying between them. Germline V CDR1 and CDR2: MNHEY, SVGAGI. Written as DNA, the CDR3 is TGTGCCAGCAGTTACCCAGGGGCCCGTAAAAGCGAAGCTTTCTTT. Its translation is CASSYPGARKSEAFF.

The V and J genes are TRBV28 and TRBJ1-5, with 8 bases fitting TRBD1. The germline V gene has CDR1 MDHEN and CDR2 SYDVKM. The CDR3 sequence is 13 residues long. V gave up 6 bases and J gave up 4 bases; unmatched junction bases: 2. CDR3 loop: CASSQGANQPQHF. CDR3 DNA sequence: TGTGCCAGCAGCCAGGGGGCAAATCAGCCCCAGCATTTT.